This T cell receptor (beta chain) was captured in a study of OX40 agonist ivuxolimab in advanced cancers. The overall study: Of mixed ages from about 23 to 79 and averaging about 60 years, the group was about 80% male. Study observations and caveats: Among T cells, CD8+ cells averaged more expanded clones than CD4+ cells.

TCRdb's copy holds only in-frame clones and misses some; the assay was immunoSEQ multiplex PCR. The sample shows roughly 76,000 clones, more than 85% of them seen only once. As regards this clone: As yet, its antigen is unknown.

This receptor was taken from an adult with an advanced solid tumor such as melanoma, head and neck, liver or kidney cancer. The source material was CD4+ or CD8+ T cells sorted from blood, sampled in a trial of the OX40 agonist ivuxolimab.

The CDR3 bases are TGTGCCAGCAGCCCAATTAGTTCAGGACTAGCGGGCTACAATGAGCAGTTCTTC. As protein: CASSPISSGLAGYNEQFF. This chain joins TRBV7-3 and TRBJ2-1; 11 bases line up with TRBD2. The germline V gene has CDR1 SGHTA and CDR2 FQGTGA. Losses at the gene ends were 5 bases for V and 3 bases for J; bases not matched to a gene: 12. This CDR3 region has 18 residues.